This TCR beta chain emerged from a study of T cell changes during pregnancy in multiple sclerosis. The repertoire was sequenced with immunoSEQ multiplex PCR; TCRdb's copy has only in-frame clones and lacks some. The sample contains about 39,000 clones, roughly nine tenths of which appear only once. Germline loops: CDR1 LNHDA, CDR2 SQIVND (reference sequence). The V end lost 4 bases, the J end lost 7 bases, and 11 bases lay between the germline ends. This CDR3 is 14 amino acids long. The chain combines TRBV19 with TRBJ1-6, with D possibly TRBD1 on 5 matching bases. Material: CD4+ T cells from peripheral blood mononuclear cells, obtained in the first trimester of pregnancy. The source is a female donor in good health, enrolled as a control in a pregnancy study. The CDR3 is CASSTIGHNSPLHF. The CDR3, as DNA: TGTGCCAGTAGTACCATCGGACACAATTCACCCCTCCACTTT.